This TCR beta chain appears in the sequencing data of a study of cytomegalovirus exposure and HLA in healthy donors. 60 Vbeta and 13 Jbeta primers were used in PCR. This table comes from immunoSEQ multiplex PCR, and its TCRdb copy is limited to in-frame clones, with some not included. The sample consists of 88,000 or so clones, over 60% of them appearing once. The ends were cut back, 3 bases at V and 4 bases at J, with 9 bases in the middle. Germline CDR1 reads SQVTM; CDR2 reads ANQGSEA. This CDR3 spans 12 amino acids. The chain carries TRBV29-1 and TRBJ2-5; D is perhaps TRBD2 (5 bases). The sequencing input was PBMCs. This receptor was obtained from a male donor in good health and CMV-seropositive. The DNA for the CDR3 is TGCAGCGTTGACCTAGCTCGAGAGACCCAGTACTTC. Its protein is CSVDLARETQYF.